Listed below are T cell receptor beta chains from one sample, sequenced in a study of blood T cell repertoires in COVID-19. The data were produced by immunoSEQ multiplex PCR, yet TCRdb's version contains in-frame clones alone and is incomplete. Found here are about 190,000 clones, 90% of them singletons; the top ten hold 0.62%. The specimen sequenced was peripheral blood. These receptors were collected from a man in his fifties or sixties with acute or convalescent COVID-19. Each CDR3 is given with its conserved first and last residue. D genes are given only for firm matches. Expanded clones get a size class; other rows say once, few or many, or leave the size out.

j_call	d_call	v_call	clone_size	cdr3_aa	cdr3_nt
TRBJ1-1	.	TRBV28	.	CASTFGLAVAFF	TGTGCCAGCACTTTTGGCCTCGCGGTAGCTTTCTTT
TRBJ1-4	.	TRBV28	.	CASSSRGVATNEKLFF	TGTGCCAGCAGTTCCCGCGGGGTTGCGACTAATGAAAAACTGTTTTTT
TRBJ1-1	TRBD1	TRBV15	.	CATSLLGLGGVTEAFF	TGTGCCACCAGCCTGCTAGGGTTAGGGGGCGTCACTGAAGCTTTCTTT
TRBJ1-2	.	TRBV6-5	.	CASTQGGYGYTF	TGTGCCAGCACTCAAGGGGGCTATGGCTACACCTTC
TRBJ2-3	TRBD2	TRBV11-2	.	CASSPRASGRSDTQYF	TGTGCCAGCTCCCCGAGGGCTAGCGGGAGGTCAGATACGCAGTATTTT
TRBJ2-7	.	TRBV13	once	CASSLGLGNLGEQYF	TGTGCCAGCAGCTTAGGTCTCGGAAACCTAGGCGAGCAGTACTTC
TRBJ1-4	TRBD1	TRBV10-3	once	CAISTGQGDEKLFF	TGTGCCATCAGTACCGGACAGGGGGACGAAAAACTGTTTTTT
TRBJ1-3	TRBD1	TRBV20-1	.	CSASSGQGAGNTIYF	TGCAGTGCTAGTTCTGGGCAGGGGGCTGGAAACACCATATATTTT
TRBJ2-1	TRBD1	TRBV7-3	once	CASSPTRDRSSNEQFF	TGTGCCAGCAGCCCCACGCGGGACAGGAGCAGCAATGAGCAGTTCTTC
TRBJ2-2	TRBD2	TRBV18	.	CASSPLADRNTGELFF	TGTGCCAGCTCACCCCTAGCGGATAGGAACACCGGGGAGCTGTTTTTT
TRBJ2-1	.	TRBV29-1	.	CSVPLAGANEQFF	TGCAGCGTCCCCCTGGCAGGGGCCAATGAGCAGTTCTTC
TRBJ1-3	TRBD1	TRBV7-3	.	CASSLGQGAGNTIYF	TGTGCCAGCAGCTTGGGACAGGGGGCTGGAAACACCATATATTTT
TRBJ2-1	.	TRBV6-5	.	CASSRDYNEQFF	TGTGCCAGCAGCCGGGACTACAATGAGCAGTTCTTC
TRBJ1-5	TRBD1	TRBV18	.	CASSLWDRALHQPQHF	TGTGCCAGCTCATTATGGGACAGGGCGTTGCATCAGCCCCAGCATTTT
TRBJ1-5	.	TRBV21-1	few	CASSIRTPGEYSNQPQHF	TGTGCCAGCAGCATCCGGACCCCGGGGGAGTATAGCAATCAGCCCCAGCATTTT
TRBJ1-5	.	TRBV27	.	CASSPPGSNQPQHF	TGTGCCAGCAGTCCCCCAGGGAGCAATCAGCCCCAGCATTTT
TRBJ1-2	TRBD1	TRBV3-1/TRBV3-2	.	CASSPERTGTNYGYTF	TGTGCCAGCAGCCCCGAAAGGACAGGAACCAACTATGGCTACACCTTC
TRBJ1-5	TRBD1	TRBV19	.	CASSISGTGSNQPQHF	TGTGCCAGTAGTATATCGGGGACAGGTAGCAATCAGCCCCAGCATTTT
TRBJ1-6	TRBD1	TRBV6-5	once	CASKKGTGNSSPLHF	TGTGCCAGCAAAAAGGGGACAGGGAATAGTTCACCCCTCCACTTT
TRBJ1-5	.	TRBV28	.	CASREMSNQPQHF	TGTGCCAGCAGGGAGATGAGCAATCAGCCCCAGCATTTT
TRBJ2-3	.	TRBV29-1	.	CSVDLQVSTDTQYF	TGCAGCGTTGATCTCCAGGTTAGCACAGATACGCAGTATTTT
TRBJ2-5	TRBD2	TRBV11-2	.	CASSLEPSGAGTQYF	TGTGCCAGCAGCTTAGAACCTAGCGGGGCAGGGACCCAGTACTTC
TRBJ2-5	.	TRBV28	.	CASSLAGLTETQYF	TGTGCCAGCAGTTTAGCGGGGTTAACAGAGACCCAGTACTTC
TRBJ2-3	.	TRBV30	.	CAWSVYRGGGDTQYF	TGTGCCTGGAGTGTATACAGGGGCGGAGGGGATACGCAGTATTTT
TRBJ2-2	TRBD1	TRBV10-3	.	CAIRGGQGNTGELFF	TGTGCCATCAGAGGGGGACAGGGGAACACCGGGGAGCTGTTTTTT
TRBJ2-7	TRBD1	TRBV7-2	once	CASSADRGTYEQYF	TGTGCCAGCAGCGCCGACAGGGGAACCTACGAGCAGTACTTC
TRBJ2-3	TRBD2	TRBV5-4	.	CASSLLRGGGSDTDTQYF	TGTGCCAGCAGCTTGCTTCGCGGCGGGGGAAGCGACACAGATACGCAGTATTTT
TRBJ2-1	.	TRBV11-2	.	CASSSQIQQFF	TGTGCCAGCAGCTCGCAGATCCAGCAGTTCTTC
TRBJ2-3	.	TRBV19	.	CASRGYSRGDTQYF	TGTGCCAGTAGAGGGTACAGTAGGGGGGATACGCAGTATTTT
TRBJ2-1	.	TRBV29-1	.	CSVIRGFSYNEQFF	TGCAGCGTCATCAGGGGTTTCTCCTACAATGAGCAGTTCTTC
TRBJ2-1	.	TRBV7-9	.	CASIRGGPSYNEQFF	TGTGCCAGCATCCGCGGGGGCCCCTCCTACAATGAGCAGTTCTTC
TRBJ1-1	.	TRBV7-3	few	CASRAGMNTEAFF	TGTGCCAGCAGGGCGGGCATGAACACTGAAGCTTTCTTT
TRBJ2-3	.	TRBV27	.	CASRAGATDTQYF	TGTGCCAGCCGCGCGGGGGCGACAGATACGCAGTATTTT
TRBJ2-2	.	TRBV6-5	.	CASSYYSQGGTGELFF	TGTGCCAGCAGTTACTATAGTCAGGGGGGTACCGGGGAGCTGTTTTTT
TRBJ2-2	.	TRBV6-5	.	CASIGQLNTGELFF	TGTGCCAGCATCGGACAGTTGAACACCGGGGAGCTGTTTTTT